The sequence of this T cell receptor (beta chain) was determined in a study of shared clonotypes between healthy human individuals. Positively selected for CCR7, the CD45RO-negative cells used as naive CD8 cells excluded terminally differentiated effector memory CD45RA+ cells. Germline V CDR1 and CDR2: SQVTM, ANQGSEA. The CDR3 loop spans 12 amino acids. Between the trimmed V and J ends, which lost 5 bases and 4 bases, there was a span of 11 bases. Sequencing used immunoSEQ multiplex PCR; TCRdb keeps in-frame clones, though not all of them. Here the sample spans about 2,200,000 clones, under 95% being singletons.

The sequencing sample was made of naive CD8+ T cells from PBMCs. The chain has TRBV29-1 and TRBJ1-2, with no clear D. This receptor was taken from a man between 18 and 35 years old in good health. Some clones in this sample may be carry-over from other donors' samples. The CDR3 DNA follows: TGCAGCGTTCAGGACGGCTTCTATGGCTACACCTTC. Amino acids: CSVQDGFYGYTF.